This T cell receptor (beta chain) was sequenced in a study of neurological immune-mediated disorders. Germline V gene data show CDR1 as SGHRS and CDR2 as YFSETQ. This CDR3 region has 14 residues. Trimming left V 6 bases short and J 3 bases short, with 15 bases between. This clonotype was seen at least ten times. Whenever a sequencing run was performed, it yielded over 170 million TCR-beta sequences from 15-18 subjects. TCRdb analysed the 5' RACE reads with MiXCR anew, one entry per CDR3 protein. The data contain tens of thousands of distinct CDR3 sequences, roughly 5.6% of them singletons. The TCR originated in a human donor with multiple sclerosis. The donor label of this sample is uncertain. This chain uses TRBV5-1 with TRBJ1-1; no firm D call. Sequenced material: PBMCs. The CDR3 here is CASTKESVDTEAFF. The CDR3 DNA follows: TGCGCCAGCACCAAAGAATCGGTTGACACTGAAGCTTTCTTT.